The sequence of this T cell receptor beta chain was determined in a study of tumor-infiltrating lymphocytes in primary liver carcinoma. Overall study findings and caveats: Among top clones, only about 8-25% appeared in all five tumor regions. For tumor-adjacent and tumor-blood pairs, overlap was less than that seen for tumor region pairs.

With around 490 ng total RNA as template and a constant-region primer, TCR beta cDNA was made. Amplification in three nested multiplex PCR rounds with slightly modified ARM-PCR gave rise to TCR beta libraries. The study ran its first two PCR rounds for roughly 11 cycles each, using TRBV1-TRBV30 forward primers and a C-beta reverse primer. TCRdb called the multiplex PCR reads again in MiXCR, with one record for every CDR3 protein. The data contain more than 30,000 distinct CDR3 sequences, around 78% of them singletons. As for this clonotype: The antigen is unknown.

Extraction of RNA together with DNA used 20-30 mg of unsorted bulk tissue. The sampling covered five separate regions of each tumor. The CDR3 runs to 12 residues. Germline V gene data show CDR1 as SQVTM and CDR2 as ANQGSEA. Deletions cut 6 bases from V and 7 bases from J, with 13 bases between. The chain is built from TRBV29-1 and TRBJ2-1; tentatively, D is TRBD1 (6 bases). This TCR was sampled from a man between 40 and 49 years old with primary liver carcinoma and hepatitis B virus infection. The sample taken for sequencing was liver tumor tissue from sampling region 5. The subset is: tumor region T5, tumor centre. The CDR3 spells CSVRTRGNEQFF. As DNA, the CDR3 is TGCAGCGTCAGGACAAGGGGGAATGAGCAGTTCTTC.